This TCR beta chain was recovered during a study of STAT3 mutations in large granular lymphocyte leukemia (dated by TCRdb to 2018 to 2020). For the wider study: Canonical activating STAT3 mutations were detected in roughly half of the longitudinally sequenced T-LGLL patients. Over half of the T-LGLL patients were given one or more immunosuppressive therapy regimens, and 40% of those treated had a hematologic response. To reconstruct clonal hierarchy and dynamics, serial deep sequencing of TCRbeta CDR3 and STAT3 was performed in patients with T-cell large granular lymphocyte leukemia. Eighteen representative T-LGLL cases were selected from an initial cohort of a few hundred LGL patients for longitudinal TCRbeta and STAT3 sequencing. Two patients with natural killer LGL leukemia were also sequenced longitudinally as controls within the study. Each patient was sequenced at an average of approximately 4 time points, ranging from 2 to 8 samplings.

DNA was extracted from blood mononuclear cells, with the same DNA used for both TCR and STAT3 sequencing. This clone was seen a handful of times. There is no known antigen for this receptor. One base away there is no much larger clone; base qualities are not given. TCRbeta libraries were sequenced on an Illumina MiSeq, averaging approximately 41,000 productive templates per sample. Using multiplex PCR amplification, the immunoSEQ assay generated the TCRbeta CDR3 libraries. For the original study's pipeline: Repertoire diversity was calculated as previously defined, and values close to 0 indicated extremely monoclonal samples. The table was pulled from immuneACCESS by TCRdb, which kept in-frame rearrangements only. Such tables lose some clones; where checked, under half of the loss comes from unresolved V genes, and the rest has no known cause. V, J and clone size were drawn from that table, and D and trimming were deduced from the DNA. Here the sample has under 35,000 clones; about 90% occur a single time. The ten biggest clones cover roughly 13% of the sample.

Broader findings and caveats from the paper: TCR clonotype switching after therapy was seen in about 30% of the 18 patients, with all newly emerging clones being STAT3 wild type. The linking of therapy response to changes in TCR clonal burden was complicated by variable intervals between samplings and differing treatment regimens. Several patients had a dominant TCR clone burden greater than the STAT3 mutant burden, which suggests that the STAT3 mutation arose secondarily within a clone that had already expanded. Because codominant clonotypes persisted in some patients, a small but highly pathogenic clone may have been missed. Because no samples were available when a clone first appeared, clonal expansion had to be inferred from samplings taken at other points. At least one immunodominant TCRbeta clonotype was identified in every T-LGLL patient, and multiple immunodominant subclonotypes were identified in about half of the T-LGLL patients.

CDR1 and CDR2 are drawn from the germline V gene (reference sequence): GTSNPN, SVGIG. CDR3 length: 14 amino acids, cysteine to phenylalanine. The CDR3 DNA has 42 bases and is translated from base 1. V is cut back by 1 base and J by 4 bases, with 4 bases in the junction unmatched. The receptor was derived from a man between 60 and 70 years old with T-cell large granular lymphocyte leukemia. Some clones in this sample may be carry-over from other donors' samples. The age is the age at diagnosis. The rearranged chain carries TRBV30 and TRBJ2-3; 8 bases in the junction line up with TRBD2. The sequenced sample was peripheral blood mononuclear cells. In nucleotides, the sequence is TGTGCCTGGAGTGCCGGGGGGGCTGCAGATACGCAGTATTTT. Its product reads: CAWSAGGAADTQYF. Supplemented by the reference TRBV30 and TRBJ2-3 proteins around the CDR3, the complete variable domain is SQTIHQWPATLVQPVGSPLSLECTVEGTSNPNLYWYRQAAGRGLQLLFYSVGIGQISSEVPQNLSASRPQDRQFILSSKKLLLSDSGFYLCAWSAGGAADTQYFGPGTRLTVL.